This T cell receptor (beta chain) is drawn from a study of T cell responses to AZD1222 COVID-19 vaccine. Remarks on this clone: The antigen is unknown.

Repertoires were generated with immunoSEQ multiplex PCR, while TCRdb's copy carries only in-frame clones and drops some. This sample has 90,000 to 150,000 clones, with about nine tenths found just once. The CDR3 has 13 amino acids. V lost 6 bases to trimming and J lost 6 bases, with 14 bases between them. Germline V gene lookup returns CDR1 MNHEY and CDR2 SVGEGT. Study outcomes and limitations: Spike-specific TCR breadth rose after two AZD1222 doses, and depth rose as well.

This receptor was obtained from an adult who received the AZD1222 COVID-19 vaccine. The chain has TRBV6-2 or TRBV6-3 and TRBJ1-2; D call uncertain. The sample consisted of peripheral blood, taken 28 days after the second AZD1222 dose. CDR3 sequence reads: CASSRRRADGYTF. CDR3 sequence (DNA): TGTGCCAGCAGCCGGCGGAGGGCAGATGGCTACACCTTC.